This T cell receptor (beta chain) was profiled in a study of shared clonotypes between healthy human individuals. CD45RO-negative CD8 cells positively selected for CCR7 made up the naive population, which excluded terminally differentiated effector memory CD45RA+ cells. In this sample, this clone turned up once. Some clones are missing from TCRdb's copy, which holds only in-frame ones; the method was immunoSEQ multiplex PCR. The sample holds millions of clones; 90% to 95% are singletons and the top ten take roughly 1.8%. The sequence was collected from a man aged 18 to 29 in good health. Some clones in this sample may be carry-over from other donors' samples. Sequenced material: naive CD8+ T cells from PBMCs.

CDR3 nucleotide sequence: TGTGCCAGCAGCGATCCTTATTCCCGGGGCTATGAGCAGTTCTTC. Translating it yields CASSDPYSRGYEQFF. This chain connects TRBV7-6 to TRBJ2-1; D is perhaps TRBD1 or TRBD2 (5 bases each). The CDR3 has 15 residues. Trimming removed 5 bases from V and 8 bases from J, with 19 bases in between. Germline-derived CDR1 and CDR2 are SGHVS and FNYEAQ.